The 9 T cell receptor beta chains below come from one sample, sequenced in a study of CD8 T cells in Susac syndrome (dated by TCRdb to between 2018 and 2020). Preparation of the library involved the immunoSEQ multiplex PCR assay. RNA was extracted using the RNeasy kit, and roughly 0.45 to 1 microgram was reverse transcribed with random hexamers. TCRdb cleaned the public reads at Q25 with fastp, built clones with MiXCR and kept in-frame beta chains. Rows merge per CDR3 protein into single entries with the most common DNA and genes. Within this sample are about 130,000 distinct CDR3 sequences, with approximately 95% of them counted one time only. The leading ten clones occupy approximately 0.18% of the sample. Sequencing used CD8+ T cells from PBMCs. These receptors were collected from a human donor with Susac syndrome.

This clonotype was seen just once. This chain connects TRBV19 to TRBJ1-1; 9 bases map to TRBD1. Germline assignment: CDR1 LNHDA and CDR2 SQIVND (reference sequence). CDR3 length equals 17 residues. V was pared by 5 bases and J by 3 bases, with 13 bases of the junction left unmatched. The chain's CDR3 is CASSPLLLQGADTEAFF. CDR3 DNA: TGTGCCAGTAGTCCCTTGCTCCTACAGGGGGCAGACACTGAAGCTTTCTTT. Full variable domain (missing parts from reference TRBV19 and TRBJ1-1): DGGITQSPKYLFRKEGQNVTLSCEQNLNHDAMYWYRQDPGQGLRLIYYSQIVNDFQKGDIAEGYSVSREKKESFPLTVTSAQKNPTAFYLCASSPLLLQGADTEAFFGQGTRLTVV.

CDR3 nucleotides: TGTGCCAGCAGCAAGGGGGCCGTACTGGGCAACGTCCTGACTTTC. This gives the protein CASSKGAVLGNVLTF. The chain joins TRBV27 to TRBJ2-6, with TRBD1 matching 7 bases. Germline V gives CDR1 MNHEY, CDR2 SMNVEV (reference sequence). V dropped 6 bases and J dropped 9; count of bases not matched to a gene: 11. This CDR3 has 15 amino acids.

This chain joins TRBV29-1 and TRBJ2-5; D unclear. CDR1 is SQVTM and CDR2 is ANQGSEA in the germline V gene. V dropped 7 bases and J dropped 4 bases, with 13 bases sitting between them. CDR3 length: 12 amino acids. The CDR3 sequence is CSAQGSRETQYF. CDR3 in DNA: TGCAGCGCCCAAGGCTCCCGAGAGACCCAGTACTTC.

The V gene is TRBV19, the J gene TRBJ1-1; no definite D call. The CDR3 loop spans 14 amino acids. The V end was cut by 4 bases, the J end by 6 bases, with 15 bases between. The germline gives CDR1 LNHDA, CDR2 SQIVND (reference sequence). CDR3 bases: TGTGCCAGTAGTACCCTGACAAAGTTGCCTGAAGCTTTCTTT. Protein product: CASSTLTKLPEAFF.

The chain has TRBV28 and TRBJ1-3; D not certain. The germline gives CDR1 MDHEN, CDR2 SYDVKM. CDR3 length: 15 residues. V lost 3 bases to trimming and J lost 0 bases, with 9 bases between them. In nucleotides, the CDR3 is TGTGCCAGCAGTTTCGCGGGCAGCTCTGGAAACACCATATATTTT. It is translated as CASSFAGSSGNTIYF.

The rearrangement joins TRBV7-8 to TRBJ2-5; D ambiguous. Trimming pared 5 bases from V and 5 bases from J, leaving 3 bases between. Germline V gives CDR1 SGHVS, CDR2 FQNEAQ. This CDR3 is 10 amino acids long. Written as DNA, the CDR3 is TGTGCCAGCAGCCCTGAGACCCAGTACTTC. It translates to CASSPETQYF.

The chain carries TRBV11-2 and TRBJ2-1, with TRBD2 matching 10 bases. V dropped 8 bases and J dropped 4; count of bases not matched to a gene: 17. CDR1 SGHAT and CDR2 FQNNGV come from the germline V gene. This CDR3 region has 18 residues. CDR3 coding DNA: TGTGCCAGCCGACCAATAAAGGCTAGCGGGAGAATATACAATGAGCAGTTCTTC. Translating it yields CASRPIKASGRIYNEQFF.

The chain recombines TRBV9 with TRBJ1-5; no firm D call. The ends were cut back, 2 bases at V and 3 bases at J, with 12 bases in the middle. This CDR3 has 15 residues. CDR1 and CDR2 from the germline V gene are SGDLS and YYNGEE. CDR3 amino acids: CASSVGSDNNQPQHF. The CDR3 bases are TGTGCCAGCAGCGTCGGCAGTGATAACAATCAGCCCCAGCATTTT.

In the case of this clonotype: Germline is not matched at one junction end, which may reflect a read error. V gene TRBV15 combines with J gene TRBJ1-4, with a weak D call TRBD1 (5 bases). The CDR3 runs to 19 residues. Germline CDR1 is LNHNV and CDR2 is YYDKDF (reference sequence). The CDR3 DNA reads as TGTGCCACCAGCGTACGGGGCCCTACGAACTCTACAACTAATAAAAAACTGTTTTTT. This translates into CATSVRGPTNSTTNKKLFF.